The 8 T cell receptor beta chains listed next were all sequenced from one sample in a study of early T cells in non-severe SARS-CoV-2 infection. Using its own MiXCR run on the 5' RACE reads, TCRdb lists one record per CDR3 protein. The table includes under 70,000 distinct CDR3 sequences, 5.9% detected once. The sample consisted of whole blood, taken at baseline. These receptors came from an adult who was a healthcare worker with PCR-confirmed SARS-CoV-2 infection or an uninfected control (not recorded which).

This clonotype was detected ten times or more. The chain uses TRBV28 and TRBJ1-2, with 10 bases that match TRBD1. The CDR3 runs 13 residues. V shed 5 bases, J shed 5 bases, and the junction held 2 bases outside the gene matches. From germline, CDR1 is MDHEN and CDR2 SYDVKM. Here the CDR3 DNA reads TGTGCCAGCAGTAGGACAGGGGGGTATGGCTACACCTTC. Its translation: CASSRTGGYGYTF.

This clonotype was recorded many times. The rearrangement links TRBV7-9 to TRBJ1-1, with 7 bases lining up with TRBD1. In germline, CDR1 is SEHNR, CDR2 FQNEAQ (reference sequence). Trimming cost V 5 bases and J 7 bases; bases outside gene matches: 4. This CDR3 is 12 amino acids long. The CDR3 loop reads CASSLDRDEAFF. The CDR3 DNA sequence: TGTGCCAGCAGCCTCGACAGGGATGAAGCTTTCTTT. The full variable domain, completed using reference TRBV7-9 and TRBJ1-1, is DTGVSQNPRHKITKRGQNVTFRCDPISEHNRLYWYRQTLGQGPEFLTYFQNEAQLEKSRLLSDRFSAERPKGSFSTLEIQRTEQGDSAMYLCASSLDRDEAFFGQGTRLTVV.

This clonotype was observed many times. The rearrangement joins TRBV20-1 to TRBJ2-5, with 8 bases that match TRBD2. The CDR3 covers 14 residues. Germline assignment: CDR1 DFQATT and CDR2 SNEGSKA (reference sequence). Germline trimming cut 7 bases from V and 2 bases from J; bases unmatched to any gene: 9. CDR3 in amino acids: CSVQAGAEQETQYF. CDR3 nucleotide sequence: TGCAGTGTCCAAGCGGGAGCGGAACAAGAGACCCAGTACTTC.

The table lists this clonotype with many counts. The gene calls are TRBV4-2 and TRBJ2-1; 9 bases match TRBD2. CDR1 LGHNA and CDR2 YNFKEQ come from the germline V gene. V gave up 0 bases and J gave up 8 bases; unmatched junction bases: 8. This CDR3 contains 16 residues. The chain's CDR3 is CASSQENAGGSYEQFF. The CDR3 DNA reads TGTGCCAGCAGCCAAGAGAACGCGGGAGGGAGCTATGAGCAGTTCTTC.

This clonotype was observed many times. The gene calls are TRBV4-2 and TRBJ2-1; tentatively, D is TRBD2 (5 bases). Deletions cut 0 bases from V and 2 bases from J, with 11 bases between. This CDR3 comprises 16 residues. CDR1 and CDR2 (germline): LGHNA, YNFKEQ. The CDR3 protein is CASSQDEVATYNEQFF. In DNA form, the CDR3 reads TGTGCCAGCAGCCAAGATGAAGTAGCGACCTACAATGAGCAGTTCTTC.

In this sample, this clonotype turned up many times. This chain links TRBV29-1 with TRBJ1-5, with TRBD1 matching 9 bases. CDR3 length: 14 amino acids. With 4 bases clipped from V and 3 bases from J, the junction kept 4 bases outside the gene matches. CDR1 is SQVTM and CDR2 is ANQGSEA in the germline V gene. The chain's CDR3 is CSVAGQGVNQPQHF. In nucleotides, the CDR3 is TGCAGCGTTGCGGGACAGGGTGTCAATCAGCCCCAGCATTTT.

This clonotype has ten or more counts. CDR3 sequence reads: CASSSQVRGSEQFF. The CDR3 DNA is TGTGCCAGCAGCTCCCAAGTCCGAGGCTCTGAGCAGTTCTTC. The J gene is TRBJ2-1, the V gene TRBV11-2, with no clear D. The V and J ends lost 4 bases and 9 bases respectively, with 16 bases between them. This CDR3 has 14 amino acids. CDR1 is SGHAT, CDR2 FQNNGV, per germline.

This clonotype occurred many times. The chain carries TRBV7-8 and TRBJ2-7, with a tentative D call TRBD1 (6 bases). The CDR3 has 16 residues. V was shortened by 4 bases and J by 2 bases, with 18 bases between the two germline ends. Germline lookup yields CDR1 SGHVS and CDR2 FQNEAQ. This CDR3 is CASSSGVQAYTYEQYF. Here the CDR3 DNA reads TGTGCCAGCAGCTCAGGGGTACAGGCCTACACCTACGAGCAGTACTTC. The full variable domain, with the rest looked up from reference TRBV7-8 and TRBJ2-7, is GAGVSQSPRYKVAKRGQDVALRCDPISGHVSLFWYQQALGQGPEFLTYFQNEAQLDKSGLPSDRFFAERPEGSVSTLKIQRTQQEDSAVYLCASSSGVQAYTYEQYFGPGTRLTVT.